This TCR beta chain was obtained from a study of blood T cell repertoires in COVID-19. The overall study: T cells, B-cell-depleted T cells, or PBMCs supplied cDNA or gDNA.

The method was immunoSEQ multiplex PCR; TCRdb's version includes in-frame clones alone and lacks a portion of them. The data contain 200,000 to 300,000 clones, 75% to 85% of them singletons. Germline values: CDR1 MNHNY, CDR2 SVGAGI (reference sequence). V shed 6 bases, J shed 5 bases, and the junction held 9 bases outside the gene matches. CDR3 length: 16 residues. Sequencing was performed on peripheral blood. The source is an elderly woman with COVID-19, enrolled during active disease. This sequence joins TRBV6-6 and TRBJ2-7; 14 bases fit TRBD2. The CDR3, as DNA: TGTGCCAGCAGCCGCACGACTAGCGGGAGGGTCGACGAGCAGTACTTC. Its protein is CASSRTTSGRVDEQYF.